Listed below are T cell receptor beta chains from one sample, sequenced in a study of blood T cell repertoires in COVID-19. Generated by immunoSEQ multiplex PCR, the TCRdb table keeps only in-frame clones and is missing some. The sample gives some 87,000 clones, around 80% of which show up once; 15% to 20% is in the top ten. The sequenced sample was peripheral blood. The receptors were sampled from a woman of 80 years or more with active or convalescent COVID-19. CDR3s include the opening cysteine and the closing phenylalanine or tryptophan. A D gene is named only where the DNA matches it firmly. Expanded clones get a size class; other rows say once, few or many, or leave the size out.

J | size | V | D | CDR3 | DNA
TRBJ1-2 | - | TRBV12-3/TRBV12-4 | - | CASSLATGYGYTF | TGTGCCAGCAGTTTAGCGACAGGCTATGGCTACACCTTC
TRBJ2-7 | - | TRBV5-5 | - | CASSLRAGLPYEQYF | TGTGCCAGCAGCTTGAGGGCAGGACTCCCCTACGAGCAGTACTTC
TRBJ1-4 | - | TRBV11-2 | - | CASSRLGGKLFF | TGTGCCAGCAGCCGATTGGGGGGAAAACTGTTTTTT
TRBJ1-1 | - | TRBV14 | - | CASSQAPGAGTEAFF | TGTGCCAGCAGCCAAGCTCCGGGCGCGGGCACTGAAGCTTTCTTT
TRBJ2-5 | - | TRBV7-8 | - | CASSPAVGTQYF | TGTGCCAGCAGCCCGGCGGTTGGGACCCAGTACTTC
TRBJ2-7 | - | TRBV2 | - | CASSGPRTVSGEQYF | TGTGCCAGCAGTGGACCAAGGACAGTTTCTGGCGAGCAGTACTTC
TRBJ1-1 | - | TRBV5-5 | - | CASSLGPSNTEAFF | TGTGCCAGCAGCTTGGGGCCCAGTAACACTGAAGCTTTCTTT
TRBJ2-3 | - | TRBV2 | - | CASSAGLAQYF | TGTGCCAGCAGCGCGGGACTTGCGCAGTATTTT
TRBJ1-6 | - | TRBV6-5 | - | CASTDGGAGGSPLHF | TGTGCCAGCACCGACGGAGGGGCCGGGGGTTCACCCCTCCACTTT
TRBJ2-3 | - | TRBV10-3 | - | CAISGMGGDTQYF | TGTGCCATCAGTGGAATGGGGGGAGATACGCAGTATTTT
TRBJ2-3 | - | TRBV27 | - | CASSLRGLDTQYF | TGTGCCAGCAGTTTAAGGGGATTAGATACGCAGTATTTT
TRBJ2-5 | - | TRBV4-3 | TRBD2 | CASSQDRTSGLWTQYF | TGCGCCAGCAGCCAAGATAGGACTAGCGGCCTCTGGACCCAGTACTTC
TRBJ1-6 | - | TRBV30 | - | CAWRVWAGYNSPLHF | TGTGCCTGGAGGGTTTGGGCAGGGTATAATTCACCCCTCCACTTT
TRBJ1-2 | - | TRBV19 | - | CASSTGIGQLRGYGYTF | TGTGCCAGTAGTACCGGTATCGGACAGCTAAGGGGATATGGCTACACCTTC
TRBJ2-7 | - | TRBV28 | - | CASSFLSPVLSEQYF | TGTGCCAGCAGTTTTTTATCCCCCGTCTTGTCCGAGCAGTACTTC
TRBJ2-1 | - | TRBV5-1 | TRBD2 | CASSLVRGGYNEQFF | TGCGCCAGCAGCTTGGTGCGGGGGGGCTACAATGAGCAGTTCTTC
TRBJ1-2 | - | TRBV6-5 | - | CASYGGVFGYTF | TGTGCCAGCTACGGGGGGGTTTTCGGCTACACCTTC
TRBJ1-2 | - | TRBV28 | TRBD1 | CASSSQGVGYGYTF | TGTGCCAGCAGTTCCCAGGGGGTGGGCTATGGCTACACCTTC
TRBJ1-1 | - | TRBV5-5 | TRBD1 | CASSLRDRGGSTEAFF | TGTGCCAGCAGCTTGAGAGACAGGGGAGGGAGCACTGAAGCTTTCTTT
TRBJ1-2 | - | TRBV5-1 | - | CASSLAIFQNEDTF | TGCGCCAGCAGCTTGGCCATATTCCAGAACGAAGACACCTTC
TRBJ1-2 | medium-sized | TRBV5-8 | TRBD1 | CASSYGQGGYYGYTF | TGTGCCAGCAGCTACGGACAGGGGGGTTACTATGGCTACACCTTC
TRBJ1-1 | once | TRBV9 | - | CASTKGGNTEAFF | TGTGCCAGCACTAAGGGGGGGAATACTGAAGCTTTCTTT
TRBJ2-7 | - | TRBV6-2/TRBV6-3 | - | CASSYGGGGYEQYF | TGTGCCAGCAGTTACGGAGGGGGCGGCTACGAGCAGTACTTC
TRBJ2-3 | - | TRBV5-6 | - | CASSPRLIADTQYF | TGTGCCAGCAGCCCCAGGCTCATCGCAGATACGCAGTATTTT
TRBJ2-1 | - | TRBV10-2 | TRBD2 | CASSEALAGVNEQFF | TGCGCCAGCAGTGAGGCACTAGCGGGGGTCAATGAGCAGTTCTTC
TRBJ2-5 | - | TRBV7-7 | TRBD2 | CASSTQLAGQETQYF | TGTGCTAGCAGCACTCAACTAGCGGGCCAAGAGACCCAGTACTTC
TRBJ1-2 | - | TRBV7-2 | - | CASSSLDSDLYGYTF | TGTGCCAGCAGCTCCTTGGACAGCGACTTATATGGCTACACCTTC
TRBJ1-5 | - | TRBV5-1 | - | CASSLDGVANQPQHF | TGCGCCAGCAGCTTGGACGGGGTCGCGAATCAGCCCCAGCATTTT
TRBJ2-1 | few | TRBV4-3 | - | CASSQDEEEENEQFF | TGCGCCAGCAGCCAAGATGAGGAGGAGGAAAATGAGCAGTTCTTC
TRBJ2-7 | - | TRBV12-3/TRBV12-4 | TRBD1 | CASSQGDPYEQYF | TGTGCCAGCAGTCAGGGGGACCCCTACGAGCAGTACTTC
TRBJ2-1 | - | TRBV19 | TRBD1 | CASSQGALDNEQFF | TGTGCCAGTTCTCAGGGGGCGCTGGACAATGAGCAGTTCTTC
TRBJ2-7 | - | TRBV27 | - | CASSSRTSVIEQYF | TGTGCCAGCAGTTCCCGGACAAGCGTTATCGAACAGTACTTC
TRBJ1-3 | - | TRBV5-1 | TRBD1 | CASSLAPGGAGNTIYF | TGCGCCAGCAGCTTGGCCCCAGGGGGTGCTGGAAACACCATATATTTT
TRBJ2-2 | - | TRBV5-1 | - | CASSPGLNTGELFF | TGCGCCAGCAGCCCGGGACTTAACACCGGGGAGCTGTTTTTT
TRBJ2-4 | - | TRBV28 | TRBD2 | CARRGLAGDPGAVAKNIQYF | TGTGCCAGGCGCGGACTAGCGGGGGACCCTGGGGCCGTGGCCAAAAACATTCAGTACTTC
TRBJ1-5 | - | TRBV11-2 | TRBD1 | CASSDRDGNQPQHF | TGTGCCAGCAGTGACAGGGATGGCAATCAGCCCCAGCATTTT
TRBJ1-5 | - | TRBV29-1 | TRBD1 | CSVSPGQGTGQPQHF | TGCAGCGTTTCGCCGGGACAGGGGACGGGTCAGCCCCAGCATTTT
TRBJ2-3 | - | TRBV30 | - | CAWSVMRGTQYF | TGTGCCTGGAGTGTAATGAGAGGTACGCAGTATTTT
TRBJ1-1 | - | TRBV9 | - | CASTPIGRGSDTEAFF | TGTGCCAGCACCCCTATAGGGAGGGGCTCGGACACTGAAGCTTTCTTT
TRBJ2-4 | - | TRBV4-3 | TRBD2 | CASSQDPVGRDIQYF | TGCGCCAGCAGCCAAGATCCAGTTGGGAGGGACATTCAGTACTTC